This section outlines one TCR beta chain sequence together with its context. CDR1 SGHNT and CDR2 YYREEE come from the germline V gene (reference sequence). There are 15 residues in the CDR3. V was pared by 4 bases and J by 6 bases, with 19 bases between. Generated by immunoSEQ multiplex PCR, the TCRdb table keeps only in-frame clones and is missing some. The sample lists tens of thousands of clones, 88% occurring once. The source of the sample is a study of control samples from healthy donors and cancer patients. The TCR sequence derives from a man between 45 and 60 years old in good health. Sequencing input: blood. The chain combines TRBV5-4 with TRBJ1-2; D is possibly TRBD1 (6 bases). The CDR3 bases are TGTGCCAGCAGCGATGGAGGGGGGTTCCAACATGGCTACACCTTC. It translates to CASSDGGGFQHGYTF.